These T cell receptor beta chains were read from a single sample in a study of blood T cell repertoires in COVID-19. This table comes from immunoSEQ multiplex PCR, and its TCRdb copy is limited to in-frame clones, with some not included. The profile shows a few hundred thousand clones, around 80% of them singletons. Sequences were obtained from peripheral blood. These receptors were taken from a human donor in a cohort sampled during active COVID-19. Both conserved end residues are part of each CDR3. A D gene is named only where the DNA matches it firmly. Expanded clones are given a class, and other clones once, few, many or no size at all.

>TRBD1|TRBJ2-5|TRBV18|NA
TGTGCCAGCTCACCGGGACAGGGATCGGTGGAGACCCAGTACTTC
CASSPGQGSVETQYF
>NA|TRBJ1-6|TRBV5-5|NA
TGTGCCAGCAGCTTTACAGGGAGTAATTCACCCCTCCACTTT
CASSFTGSNSPLHF
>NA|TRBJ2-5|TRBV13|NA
TGTGCCAGCAGCCCGCCTGCGATTGAGACCCAGTACTTC
CASSPPAIETQYF
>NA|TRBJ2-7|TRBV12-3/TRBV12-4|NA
TGTGCCAGCAGTTTGCAGTCCCCCAACGAGCAGTACTTC
CASSLQSPNEQYF
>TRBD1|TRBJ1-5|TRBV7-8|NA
TGTGCCAGCAGCGAACAGGGGGCCATGAGCAATCAGCCCCAGCATTTT
CASSEQGAMSNQPQHF
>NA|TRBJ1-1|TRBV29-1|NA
TGCAGCGTTGAAGGTCGGGAGAACACTGAAGCTTTCTTT
CSVEGRENTEAFF
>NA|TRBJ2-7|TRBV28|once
TGTGCCAGCAGGAGAGGCCTCCTCTCCTCCTACGAGCAGTACTTC
CASRRGLLSSYEQYF
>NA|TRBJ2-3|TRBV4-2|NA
TGTGCCAGCAGCCAGGGTCCGGGGGTAGATACGCAGTATTTT
CASSQGPGVDTQYF
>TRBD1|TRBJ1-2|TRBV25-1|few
TGTGCCAGCAGTGGGACAGGGGCGCGGGAAGGCTACACCTTC
CASSGTGAREGYTF
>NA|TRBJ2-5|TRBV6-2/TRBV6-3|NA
TGTGCCAGCAGTTACCTTTCTACTGAAGAGACCCAGTACTTC
CASSYLSTEETQYF
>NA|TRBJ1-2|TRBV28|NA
TGTGCCAGCAGTTTCACGGGACATTCGGGAGGCTACACCTTC
CASSFTGHSGGYTF
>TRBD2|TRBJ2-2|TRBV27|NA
TGTGCCAGCAGACGGGAGGGCCTTTCCGGGGAGCTGTTTTTT
CASRREGLSGELFF
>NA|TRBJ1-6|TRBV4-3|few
TGCGCCAGCAGCCAAGAGTCTTTCAGGGAAGGATATAATTCACCCCTCCACTTT
CASSQESFREGYNSPLHF
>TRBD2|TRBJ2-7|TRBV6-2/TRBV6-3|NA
TGTGCCAGCAGTTTCACGCCGGGACTAGCTCACGAGCAGTACTTC
CASSFTPGLAHEQYF
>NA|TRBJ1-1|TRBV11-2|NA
TGTGCCAGCAGCTTAGCGAGGGCAATTGGGTCTCCTGAAGCTTTCTTT
CASSLARAIGSPEAFF
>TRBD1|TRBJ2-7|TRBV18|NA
TGTGCCAGCTCACACCGACAGGGTGGGTACGAGCAGTACTTC
CASSHRQGGYEQYF
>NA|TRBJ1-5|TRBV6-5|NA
TGTGCCAGCAGTTACTCAGGACAAAATAGCAATCAGCCCCAGCATTTT
CASSYSGQNSNQPQHF
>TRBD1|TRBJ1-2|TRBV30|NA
TGTGCCCTAGACAGGGCCCACTATGGCTACACCTTC
CALDRAHYGYTF
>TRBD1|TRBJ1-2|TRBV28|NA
TGTGCCAGCAGTTTATCGACAGGGTATGGCTACACCTTC
CASSLSTGYGYTF
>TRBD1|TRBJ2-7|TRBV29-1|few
TGCAGCGTTCACAGGGGGAGCGAGCAGTACTTC
CSVHRGSEQYF
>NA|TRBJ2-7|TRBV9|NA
TGTGCCAGCAGTCGCGGTGCTAGCGACTACGAGCAGTACTTC
CASSRGASDYEQYF
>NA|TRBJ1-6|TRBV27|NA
TGTGCCACCCGACTAAAATTAAACTCACCCCTCCACTTT
CATRLKLNSPLHF
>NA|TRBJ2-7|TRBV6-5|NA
TGTGCCAGCAGTCCAACGACGGGGACCTACGAGCAGTACTTC
CASSPTTGTYEQYF
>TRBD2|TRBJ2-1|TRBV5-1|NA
TGCGCCAGCAGCCTGACTAGCGGGAGCGACAATGAGCAGTTCTTC
CASSLTSGSDNEQFF
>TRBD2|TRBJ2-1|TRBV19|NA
TGTGCCAGTACCATGACTAGCGGGAGTTACAATGAGCAGTTCTTC
CASTMTSGSYNEQFF
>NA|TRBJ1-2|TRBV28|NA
TGTGCCAGCAGTTTCACGCAGGCTGACGACTATGGCTACACCTTC
CASSFTQADDYGYTF
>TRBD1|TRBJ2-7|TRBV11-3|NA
TGTGCCAGCAGCCTTGGCCCAGGGGGCGAGCAGTACTTC
CASSLGPGGEQYF
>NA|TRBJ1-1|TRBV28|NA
TGTGCCAGCAGCATTGGGCCAGCTCCAACTGAAGCTTTCTTT
CASSIGPAPTEAFF
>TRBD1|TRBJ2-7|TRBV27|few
TGTGCCAGCAGTATACGGACAGGGAGCTCCTACGAGCAGTACTTC
CASSIRTGSSYEQYF
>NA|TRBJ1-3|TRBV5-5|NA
TGTGCCAGCAGCGGCGGAGGCCGCGGAAACACCATATATTTT
CASSGGGRGNTIYF
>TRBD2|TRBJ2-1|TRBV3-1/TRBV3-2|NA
TGTGCCAGCAGCCTGAAGGCGGGACTAGCGGGAGGGCACCAGTTCTTC
CASSLKAGLAGGHQFF
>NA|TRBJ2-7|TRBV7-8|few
TGTGCCAGCAGCTTAGGTGGGAGAATCGAGCAGTACTTC
CASSLGGRIEQYF
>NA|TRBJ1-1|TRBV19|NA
TGTGCCAGTAGTGTGTCTCGACAGCTGAACACTGAAGCTTTCTTT
CASSVSRQLNTEAFF
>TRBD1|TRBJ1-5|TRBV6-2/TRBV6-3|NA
TGTGCCAGCAGTTACGGTCGGGGGACAGGAAATCAGCCCCAGCATTTT
CASSYGRGTGNQPQHF
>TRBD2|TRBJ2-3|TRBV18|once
TGTGCCAGCTCACCACCAACTAGCGGGAGTGATACGCAGTATTTT
CASSPPTSGSDTQYF
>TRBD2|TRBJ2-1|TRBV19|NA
TGTGCCAGTAGTATAAGGGAGGGGAGCTACAATGAGCAGTTCTTC
CASSIREGSYNEQFF
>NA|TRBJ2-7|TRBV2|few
TGTGCCAGCAGTCGTGACAGGTTCGAGCAGTACTTC
CASSRDRFEQYF
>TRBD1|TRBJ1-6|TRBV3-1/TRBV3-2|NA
TGTGCCAGCAGCTCAGACAGGGGTACTTCACCCCTCCACTTT
CASSSDRGTSPLHF
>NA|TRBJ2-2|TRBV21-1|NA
TGTGCCAGCAGCAGAGCCCGAGGACAGGGAAGGGCCGGGGAGCTGTTTTTT
CASSRARGQGRAGELFF
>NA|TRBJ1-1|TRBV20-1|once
TGCAGTGCTAGAGCAGAAGAAGCTTTCTTT
CSARAEEAFF
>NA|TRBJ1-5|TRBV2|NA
TGTGCCAGCGGCCCGGGAAAGGGGCCCCAGCATTTT
CASGPGKGPQHF
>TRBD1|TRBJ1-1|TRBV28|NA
TGTGCCAGCAGTAACGCCGGGACAGGGAGCACTGAAGCTTTCTTT
CASSNAGTGSTEAFF
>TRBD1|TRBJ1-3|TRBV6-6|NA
TGTGCCAGCAGTCCATATCCGGGACAGGGTGGTGGAAACACCATATATTTT
CASSPYPGQGGGNTIYF